The rows below give T cell receptor delta chains drawn from one sample of a study of delta chains in infants with herpesvirus infections. TCRdb re-analyzed the RT-PCR reads via CATT. The sample has fewer than 600 delta-chain clones, roughly 64% seen once. Sequencing was performed on peripheral blood, taken at time point 4 of longitudinal follow-up. The receptors shown here come from a human donor who was a Ugandan infant, either HIV-exposed or HIV-unexposed (not recorded which). Each CDR3 is given with its conserved first and last residue. D genes are given only for firm matches. Size is omitted from some rows. Given values are once, few, many or a class for expanded clones.

D gene	V gene	J gene	clone size	CDR3 protein	CDR3 DNA
TRDD2	TRDV3	TRDJ1	large	CAFPMTSYHGSYTDKLIF	TGTGCCTTCCCTATGACTTCCTACCATGGGAGTTACACCGATAAACTCATCTTT
TRDD2	TRDV1	TRDJ1	large	CALSGLPIPRIGKLIF	TGTGCTCTTTCGGGGCTTCCTATCCCGAGGATAGGTAAACTCATCTTT
TRDD3	TRDV2	TRDJ1	large	CACDTKLGDRELIF	TGTGCCTGTGACACCAAACTGGGGGATAGGGAACTCATCTTT
TRDD3	TRDV1	TRDJ1	NA	CALGELPYRVLGDWRGLIF	TGTGCTCTTGGGGAACTTCCCTACAGGGTACTGGGGGATTGGAGAGGACTCATCTTT
NA	TRAV38-2/DV8	TRDJ1	hyperexpanded	CAYRIPTRGGGGLYTDKLIF	TGTGCTTATAGGATTCCTACCCGTGGGGGAGGCGGTTTGTACACCGATAAACTCATCTTT
TRDD3	TRDV1	TRDJ1	large	CALGDPLGTCGLHTGGYVNTDKLIF	TGTGCTCTTGGGGATCCCCTGGGAACCTGTGGCCTCCACACTGGGGGATACGTTAACACCGATAAACTCATCTTT
NA	TRDV1	TRDJ1	large	CALEPADKLIF	TGTGCTCTTGAGCCGGCTGATAAACTCATCTTT
NA	TRDV2	TRDJ3	few	CACDTVGIRASWDTRQMFF	TGTGCCTGTGACACCGTCGGGATAAGGGCCTCCTGGGACACCCGACAGATGTTTTTC
NA	TRDV1	TRDJ2	large	CALGESYSCVLTAQLFF	TGTGCTCTTGGGGAATCCTATAGTTGCGTACTGACAGCACAACTCTTCTTT
TRDD3	TRDV2	TRDJ1	large	CACDPCYFPTVLGDTGYTDKLIF	TGTGCCTGTGACCCCTGCTATTTTCCTACGGTATTGGGGGATACGGGGTACACCGATAAACTCATCTTT
TRDD3	TRDV2	TRDJ3	NA	CACDPARLGDSSWDTRQMFF	TGTGCCTGTGACCCCGCAAGGCTGGGGGATAGCTCCTGGGACACCCGACAGATGTTTTTC